This TCR beta chain was captured in a study of beta chain features in type 1 diabetes. Across the whole study: All samples together contributed 107,917,701 sorted cells for examination. Study-wide results and limits: In cDNA sequencing, cells with high TCR expression could be over-represented. TCRB CDR3s from Type 1 diabetes patients were moderately but significantly shorter in all four CD4+ subsets.

Per the germline V gene, CDR1 is MNHEY and CDR2 is SMNVEV (reference sequence). The germline V and J ends were trimmed by 5 bases and 5 bases, with 13 bases remaining between them. The CDR3 spans 14 residues. Reverse transcription of all isolated RNA meant that expressed TCRB transcripts were sequenced. Assay: immunoSEQ multiplex PCR; the TCRdb copy retains only in-frame clones and omits some. The profile shows hundreds of thousands of clones, 14% of them singletons. Comments on this clone: No antigen is known for it.

Stem cell-like memory, regulatory, central memory and naive CD4+ cells were sorted via CD45RO/CCR7/CD25/CD127/CD95/CD27. In all sorted populations, purity surpassed 98%. The sequencing input was naive CD4+ T cells from blood. This chain uses TRBV27 with TRBJ2-1; maybe TRBD2 (5 bases). The TCR originated in a man aged 30 to 45 with type 1 diabetes. CDR3 nucleotides: TGTGCCAGCAGTACTAGTGGGTGGGACAATGAGCAGTTCTTC. This translates into CASSTSGWDNEQFF.